The entry below describes one T cell receptor (beta chain). These data come from a study of blood T cell repertoires in COVID-19. On the study more broadly: Sample material is recorded as cDNA or gDNA derived from T cells, B-cell-depleted T cells, or PBMCs.

The protocol was immunoSEQ multiplex PCR, while the TCRdb copy is restricted to in-frame clones and leaves out a portion. The data contain approximately 190,000 clones, around 80% of them singletons. Sequencing used peripheral blood. The clonotype was recovered from a woman in her sixties with COVID-19, enrolled during active disease.

This chain's CDR3 is CASSLTTGPDTQYF. The CDR3 coding sequence is TGTGCCAGCAGTCTAACAACAGGGCCAGATACGCAGTATTTT. The V gene is TRBV6-5, the J gene TRBJ2-3; perhaps TRBD1 as D (6 bases). V was trimmed by 5 bases and J by 4 bases, leaving 13 bases between them. The CDR3 runs 14 residues. The germline V gene has CDR1 MNHEY and CDR2 SVGAGI.